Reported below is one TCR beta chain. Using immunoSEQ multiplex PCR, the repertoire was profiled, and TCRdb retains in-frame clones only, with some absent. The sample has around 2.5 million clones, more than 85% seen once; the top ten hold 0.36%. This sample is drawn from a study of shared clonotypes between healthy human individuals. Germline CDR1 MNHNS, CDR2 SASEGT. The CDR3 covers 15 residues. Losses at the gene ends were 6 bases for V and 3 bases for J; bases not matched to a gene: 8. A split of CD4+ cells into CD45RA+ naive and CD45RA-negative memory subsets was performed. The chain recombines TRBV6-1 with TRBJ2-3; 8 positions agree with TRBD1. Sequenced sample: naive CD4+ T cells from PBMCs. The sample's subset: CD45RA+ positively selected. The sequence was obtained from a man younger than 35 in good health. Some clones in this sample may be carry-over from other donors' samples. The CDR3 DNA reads TGTGCCAGCAGGTACCGGGACAGGCTAACAGATACGCAGTATTTT. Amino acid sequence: CASRYRDRLTDTQYF.